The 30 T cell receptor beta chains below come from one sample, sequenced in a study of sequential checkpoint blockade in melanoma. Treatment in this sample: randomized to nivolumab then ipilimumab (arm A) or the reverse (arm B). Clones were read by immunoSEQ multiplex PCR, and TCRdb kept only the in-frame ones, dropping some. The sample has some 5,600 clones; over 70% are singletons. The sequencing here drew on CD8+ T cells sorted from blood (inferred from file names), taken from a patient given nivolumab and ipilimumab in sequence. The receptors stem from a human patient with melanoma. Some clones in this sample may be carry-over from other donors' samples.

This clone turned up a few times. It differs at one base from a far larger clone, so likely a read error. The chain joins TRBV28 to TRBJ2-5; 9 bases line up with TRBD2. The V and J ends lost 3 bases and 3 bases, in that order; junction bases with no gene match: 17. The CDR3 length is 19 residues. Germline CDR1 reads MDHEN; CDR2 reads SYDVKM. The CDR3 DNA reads TGTGCCAGCAGTTTTACTCTCTCGACTAGCGGAGCGGGGAAAGAGACCCAGTACTTC. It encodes CASSFTLSTSGAGKETQYF.

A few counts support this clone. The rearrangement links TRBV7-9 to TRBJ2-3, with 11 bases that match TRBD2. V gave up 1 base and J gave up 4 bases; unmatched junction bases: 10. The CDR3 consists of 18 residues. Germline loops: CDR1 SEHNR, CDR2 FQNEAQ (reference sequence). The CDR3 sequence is CASSLGTSGLLGADTQYF. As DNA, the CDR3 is TGTGCCAGCAGCTTAGGGACTAGCGGGCTCCTCGGGGCAGATACGCAGTATTTT.

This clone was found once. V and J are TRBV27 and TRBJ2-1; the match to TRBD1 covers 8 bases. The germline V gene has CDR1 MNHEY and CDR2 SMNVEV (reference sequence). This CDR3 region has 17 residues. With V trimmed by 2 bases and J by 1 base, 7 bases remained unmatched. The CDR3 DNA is TGTGCCAGCAGTTTACCTGGACAGGGCTATTCCTACAATGAGCAGTTCTTC. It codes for CASSLPGQGYSYNEQFF.

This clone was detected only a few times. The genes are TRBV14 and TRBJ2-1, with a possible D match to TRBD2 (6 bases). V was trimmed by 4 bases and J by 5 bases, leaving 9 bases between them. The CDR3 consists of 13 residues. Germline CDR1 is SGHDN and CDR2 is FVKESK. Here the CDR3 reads CASSPGTHNEQFF. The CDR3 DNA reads TGTGCCAGCAGCCCCGGGACTCACAATGAGCAGTTCTTC. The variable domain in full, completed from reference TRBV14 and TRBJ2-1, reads EAGVTQFPSHSVIEKGQTVTLRCDPISGHDNLYWYRRVMGKEIKFLLHFVKESKQDESGMPNNRFLAERTGGTYSTLKVQPAELEDSGVYFCASSPGTHNEQFFGPGTRLTVL.

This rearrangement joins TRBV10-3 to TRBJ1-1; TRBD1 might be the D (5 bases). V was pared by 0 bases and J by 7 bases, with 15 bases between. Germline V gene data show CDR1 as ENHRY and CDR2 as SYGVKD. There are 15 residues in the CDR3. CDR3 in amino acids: CAISESGGLVLEAFF. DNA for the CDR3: TGTGCCATCAGTGAGTCCGGGGGGTTGGTCCTTGAAGCTTTCTTT.

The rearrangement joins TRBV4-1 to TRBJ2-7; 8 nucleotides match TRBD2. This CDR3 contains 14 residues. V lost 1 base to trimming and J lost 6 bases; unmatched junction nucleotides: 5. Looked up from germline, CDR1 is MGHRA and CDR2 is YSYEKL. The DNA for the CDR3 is TGCGCCAGCAGCCAAGGGCGGGGGGAAGGCGAGCAGTACTTC. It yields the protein CASSQGRGEGEQYF.

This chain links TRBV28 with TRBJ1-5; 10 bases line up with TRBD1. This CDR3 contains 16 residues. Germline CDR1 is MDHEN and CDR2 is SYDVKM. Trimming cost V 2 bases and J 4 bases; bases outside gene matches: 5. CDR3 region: CASSLIGTGVNQPQHF. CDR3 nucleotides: TGTGCCAGCAGTTTAATTGGGACAGGGGTGAATCAGCCCCAGCATTTT.

CDR3: CASSQDRGGINNEQFF. The CDR3 DNA is TGCGCCAGCAGCCAAGATAGGGGGGGAATAAACAATGAGCAGTTCTTC. The gene calls are TRBV4-3 and TRBJ2-1; possible D gene TRBD2, 7 bases. V shed 0 bases and J shed 5 bases, with 14 bases lying between them. The CDR3 has 16 amino acids. Per the germline V gene, CDR1 is LGHNA and CDR2 is YSLEER.

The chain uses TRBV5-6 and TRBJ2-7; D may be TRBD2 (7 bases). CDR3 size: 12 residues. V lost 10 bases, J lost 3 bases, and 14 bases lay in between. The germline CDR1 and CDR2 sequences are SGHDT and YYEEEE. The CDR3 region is CAGGAGVYEQYF. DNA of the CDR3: TGTGCCGGGGGGGCAGGGGTCTACGAGCAGTACTTC.

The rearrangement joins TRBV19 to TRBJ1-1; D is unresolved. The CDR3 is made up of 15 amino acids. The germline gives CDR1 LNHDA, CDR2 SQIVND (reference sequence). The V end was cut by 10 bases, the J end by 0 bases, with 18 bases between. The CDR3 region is CATLGRMNMNTEAFF. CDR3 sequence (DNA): TGTGCCACCTTGGGGAGAATGAACATGAACACTGAAGCTTTCTTT.

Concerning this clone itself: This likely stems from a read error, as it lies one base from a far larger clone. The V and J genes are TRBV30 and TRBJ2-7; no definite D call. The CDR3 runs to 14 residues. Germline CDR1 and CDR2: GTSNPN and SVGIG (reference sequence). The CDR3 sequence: CAWIFRRLVYGQYF. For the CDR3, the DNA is TGTGCCTGGATTTTCCGGCGACTGGTCTACGGGCAGTACTTC.

CDR3 residues: CSVDKDRLRGGYTF. CDR3 bases: TGCAGCGTCGATAAGGACAGGCTTAGGGGTGGCTACACCTTC. The V and J genes are TRBV29-1 and TRBJ1-2; 7 bases map to TRBD1. This CDR3 comprises 14 residues. The J segment lost 7 bases and the V segment lost 6 bases, leaving 14 bases of the junction unmatched. Germline-derived CDR1 and CDR2 are SQVTM and ANQGSEA. The variable domain in full, completed from reference TRBV29-1 and TRBJ1-2, reads SAVISQKPSRDICQRGTSLTIQCQVDSQVTMMFWYRQQPGQSLTLIATANQGSEATYESGFVIDKFPISRPNLTFSTLTVSNMSPEDSSIYLCSVDKDRLRGGYTFGSGTRLTVV.

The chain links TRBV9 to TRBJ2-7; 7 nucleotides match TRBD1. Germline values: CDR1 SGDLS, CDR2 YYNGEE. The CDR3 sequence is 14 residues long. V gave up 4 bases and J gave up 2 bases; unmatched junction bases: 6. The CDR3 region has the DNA TGTGCCAGCAGCCCAGGGACAGCAACCTACGAGCAGTACTTC. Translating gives CASSPGTATYEQYF.

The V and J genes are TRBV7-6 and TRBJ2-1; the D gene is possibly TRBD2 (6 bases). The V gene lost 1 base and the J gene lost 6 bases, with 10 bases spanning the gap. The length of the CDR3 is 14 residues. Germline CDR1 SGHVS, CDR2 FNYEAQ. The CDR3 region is CASSLGAGINEQFF. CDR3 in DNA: TGTGCCAGCAGCTTAGGTGCGGGGATCAATGAGCAGTTCTTC.

The CDR3 is CATRGGREQYF. DNA of the CDR3: TGTGCCACCCGCGGAGGGAGGGAGCAGTACTTC. The rearrangement links TRBV19 to TRBJ2-7; tentative D call: TRBD2 (6 bases). Trimming pared 10 bases from V and 7 bases from J, leaving 14 bases between. This CDR3 has 11 residues. The germline gives CDR1 LNHDA, CDR2 SQIVND (reference sequence).

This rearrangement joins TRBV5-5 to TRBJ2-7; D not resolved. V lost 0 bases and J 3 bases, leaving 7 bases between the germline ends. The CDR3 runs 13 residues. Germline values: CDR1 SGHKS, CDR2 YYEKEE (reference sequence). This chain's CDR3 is CASSLVQSYEQYF. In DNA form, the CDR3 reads TGTGCCAGCAGCTTGGTACAGAGCTACGAGCAGTACTTC. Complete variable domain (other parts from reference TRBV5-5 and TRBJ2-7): DAGVTQSPTHLIKTRGQQVTLRCSPISGHKSVSWYQQVLGQGPQFIFQYYEKEERGRGNFPDRFSARQFPNYSSELNVNALLLGDSALYLCASSLVQSYEQYFGPGTRLTVT.

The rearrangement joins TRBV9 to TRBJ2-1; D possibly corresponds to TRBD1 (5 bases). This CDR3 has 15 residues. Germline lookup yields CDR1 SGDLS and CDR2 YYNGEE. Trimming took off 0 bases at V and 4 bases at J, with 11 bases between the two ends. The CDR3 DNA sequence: TGTGCCAGCAGCGTAGAACAGGAAAGGTACAATGAGCAGTTCTTC. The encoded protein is CASSVEQERYNEQFF.

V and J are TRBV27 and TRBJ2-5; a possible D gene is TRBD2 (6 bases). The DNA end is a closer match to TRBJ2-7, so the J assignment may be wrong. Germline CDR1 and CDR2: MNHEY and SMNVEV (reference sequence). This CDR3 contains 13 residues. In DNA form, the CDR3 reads TGTGCCAGCAGTTATGGGGGGAAGTACGAGCAGTACTTC. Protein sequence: CASSYGGKYEQYF.

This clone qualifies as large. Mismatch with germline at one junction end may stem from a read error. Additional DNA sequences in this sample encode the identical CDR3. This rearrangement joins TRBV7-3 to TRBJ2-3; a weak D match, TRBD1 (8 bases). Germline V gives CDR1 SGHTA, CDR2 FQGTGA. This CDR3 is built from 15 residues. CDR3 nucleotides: TGTGCCAGCAGCCTAACAGGGGGGGCGACAGATACGCAGTATTTT. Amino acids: CASSLTGGATDTQYF.

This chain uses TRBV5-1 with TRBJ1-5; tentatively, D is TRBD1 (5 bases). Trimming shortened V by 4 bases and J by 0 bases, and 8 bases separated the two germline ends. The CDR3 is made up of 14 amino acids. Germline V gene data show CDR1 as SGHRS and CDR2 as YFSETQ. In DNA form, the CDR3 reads TGCGCCAGCAGCCCGGGGGGTAGCAATCAGCCCCAGCATTTT. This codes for CASSPGGSNQPQHF.

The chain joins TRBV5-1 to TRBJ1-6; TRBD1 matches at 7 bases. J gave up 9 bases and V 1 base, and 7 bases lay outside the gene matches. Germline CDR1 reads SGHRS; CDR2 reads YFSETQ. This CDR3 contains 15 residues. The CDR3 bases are TGCGCCAGCAGCTTGTATTCCAGGGGGATTTCACCCCTCCACTTT. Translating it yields CASSLYSRGISPLHF.

DNA of the CDR3: TGTGCCAGCAGCGCTCCGGTAGGGACTAGCGGGGCCTACGAGCAGTACTTC. It translates to CASSAPVGTSGAYEQYF. The chain has TRBV7-9 and TRBJ2-5, with 13 bases matching TRBD2. The J call may be faulty, since TRBJ2-7 better matches the DNA end. CDR3 length equals 17 residues. Germline assignment: CDR1 SEHNR and CDR2 FQNEAQ (reference sequence).

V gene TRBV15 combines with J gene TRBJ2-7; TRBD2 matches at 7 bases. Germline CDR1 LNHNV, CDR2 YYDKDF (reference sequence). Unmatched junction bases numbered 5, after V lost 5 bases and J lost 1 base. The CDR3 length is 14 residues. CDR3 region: CATSGASGSYEQYF. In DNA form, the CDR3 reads TGTGCCACCAGCGGGGCTAGCGGATCCTACGAGCAGTACTTC.

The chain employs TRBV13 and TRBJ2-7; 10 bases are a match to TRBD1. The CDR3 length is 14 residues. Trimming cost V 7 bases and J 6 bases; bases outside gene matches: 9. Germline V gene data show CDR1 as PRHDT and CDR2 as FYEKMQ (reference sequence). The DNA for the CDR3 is TGTGCCAGCACACGAGGGACAGGGGCGGCCGAGCAGTACTTC. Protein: CASTRGTGAAEQYF.

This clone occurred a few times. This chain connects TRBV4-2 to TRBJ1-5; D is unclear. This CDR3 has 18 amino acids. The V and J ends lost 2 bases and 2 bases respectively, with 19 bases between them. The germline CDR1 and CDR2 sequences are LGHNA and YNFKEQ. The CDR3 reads CASSQIPEEIGGNQPQHF. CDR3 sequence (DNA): TGTGCCAGCAGCCAAATTCCAGAGGAAATAGGTGGCAATCAGCCCCAGCATTTT.

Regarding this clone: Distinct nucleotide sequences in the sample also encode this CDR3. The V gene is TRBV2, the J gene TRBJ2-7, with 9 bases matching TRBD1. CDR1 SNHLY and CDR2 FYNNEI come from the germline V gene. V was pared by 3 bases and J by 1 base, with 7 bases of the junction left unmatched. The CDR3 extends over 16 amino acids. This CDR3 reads CASSEIGTGPSYEQYF. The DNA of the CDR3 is TGTGCCAGCAGTGAGATCGGGACAGGGCCTTCCTACGAGCAGTACTTC. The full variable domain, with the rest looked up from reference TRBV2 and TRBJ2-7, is EPEVTQTPSHQVTQMGQEVILRCVPISNHLYFYWYRQILGQKVEFLVSFYNNEISEKSEIFDDQFSVERPDGSNFTLKIRSTKLEDSAMYFCASSEIGTGPSYEQYFGPGTRLTVT.

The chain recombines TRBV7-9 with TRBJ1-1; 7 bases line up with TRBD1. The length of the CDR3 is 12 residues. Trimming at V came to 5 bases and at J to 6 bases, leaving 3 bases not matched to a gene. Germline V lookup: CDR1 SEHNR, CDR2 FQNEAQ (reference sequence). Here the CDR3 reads CASSPGGAEAFF. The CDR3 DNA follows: TGTGCCAGCAGCCCAGGGGGTGCTGAAGCTTTCTTT.

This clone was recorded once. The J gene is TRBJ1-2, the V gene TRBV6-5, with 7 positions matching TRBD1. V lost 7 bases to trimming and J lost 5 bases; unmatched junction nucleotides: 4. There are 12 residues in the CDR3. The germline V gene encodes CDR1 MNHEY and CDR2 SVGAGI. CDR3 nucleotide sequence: TGTGCCAGCACCGGGGACAGATATGGCTACACCTTC. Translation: CASTGDRYGYTF.

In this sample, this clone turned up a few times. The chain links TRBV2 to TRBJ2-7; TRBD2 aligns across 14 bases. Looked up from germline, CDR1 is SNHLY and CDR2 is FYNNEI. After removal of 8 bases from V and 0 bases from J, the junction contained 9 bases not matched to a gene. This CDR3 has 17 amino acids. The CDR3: CASAWTSGGSSSYEQYF. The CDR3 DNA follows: TGTGCCAGCGCTTGGACTAGCGGGGGGTCGAGCTCCTACGAGCAGTACTTC.

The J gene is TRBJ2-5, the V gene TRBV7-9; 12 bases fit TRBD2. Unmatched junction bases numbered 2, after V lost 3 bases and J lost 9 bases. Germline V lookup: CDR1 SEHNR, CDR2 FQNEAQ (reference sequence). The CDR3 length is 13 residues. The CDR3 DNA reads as TGTGCCAGCAGCTTTCTAGCGGGGGGGGCCCAGTACTTC. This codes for CASSFLAGGAQYF.